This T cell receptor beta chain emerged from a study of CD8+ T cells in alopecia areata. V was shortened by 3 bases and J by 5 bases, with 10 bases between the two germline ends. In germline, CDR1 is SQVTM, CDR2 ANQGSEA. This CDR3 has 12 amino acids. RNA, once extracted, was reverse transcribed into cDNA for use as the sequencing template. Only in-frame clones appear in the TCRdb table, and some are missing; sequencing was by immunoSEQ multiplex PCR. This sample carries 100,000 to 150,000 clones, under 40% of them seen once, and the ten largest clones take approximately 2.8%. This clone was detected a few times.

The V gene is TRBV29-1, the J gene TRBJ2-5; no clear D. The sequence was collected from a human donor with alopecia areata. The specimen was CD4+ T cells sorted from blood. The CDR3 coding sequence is TGCAGCGTTGAGGTCGGGTTGGAGACCCAGTACTTC. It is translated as CSVEVGLETQYF.